This TCR beta chain was identified during a study of PD-1 blockade in classical Hodgkin lymphoma. As for the study in general: Nivolumab was given intravenously to patients at 3 mg/kg every 2 weeks.

Relapse after autologous stem cell transplantation occurred in every patient, and brentuximab vedotin exposure varied. Findings and limits, study-wide: Significantly greater TCR diversity emerged by C4D1 in CD4+ cells but not CD8+ cells. Patients were excluded if nivolumab began under 1 year after ASCT (the autologous transplant). Complete responders entered with baseline diversity on par with newly diagnosed patients, the results showed.

Looked up from germline, CDR1 is MNHNY and CDR2 is SVGAGI (reference sequence). V lost 5 bases and J 1 base, leaving 5 bases between the germline ends. The CDR3 extends over 12 amino acids. The repertoire was sequenced with immunoSEQ multiplex PCR; TCRdb's copy has only in-frame clones and lacks some. The sample holds fewer than 70,000 clones, 85% to 90% seen once. In regard to this clone: Its cognate antigen is unknown.

The clonotype was recovered from a human donor with classical Hodgkin lymphoma. This specimen was peripheral blood mononuclear cells (PBMCs), taken before the second cycle of nivolumab. The chain employs TRBV6-6 and TRBJ2-5; D uncertain. For the CDR3, the DNA is TGTGCCAGCAGTCGGGCCCAAGAGACCCAGTACTTC. It codes for CASSRAQETQYF.